This entry is about one T cell receptor (beta chain). This sample was included in a study of blood T cell repertoires in COVID-19. Study as a whole: Some COVID-19 samples were acute and others convalescent; all came from the United States, Italy and Spain. Sources were T cells, B-cell-depleted T cells, or PBMCs; the material itself was cDNA or gDNA.

The CDR3 is 15 amino acids. Unmatched junction bases numbered 3, after V lost 6 bases and J lost 1 base. The germline CDR1 and CDR2 sequences are KGHSH and LQKENI. Original processing methods: Estimates of nucleated cell counts were drawn from the amplification of reference gene primers. This table comes from immunoSEQ multiplex PCR, and its TCRdb copy is limited to in-frame clones, with some not included. Clonal size and the V and J genes are those of that table, whereas D and trimming came from the DNA. The data show approximately 350,000 clones, approximately 82% seen once. This clonotype was obtained from a man between 25 and 39 years old with active or convalescent COVID-19. The J gene is TRBJ2-2, the V gene TRBV18; 9 nucleotides agree with TRBD2. The sequenced material came from peripheral blood. In nucleotides, the CDR3 is TGTGCCAGCTCGCCGACTAGCGGGAACACCGGGGAGCTGTTTTTT. Amino acids: CASSPTSGNTGELFF.